This record concerns one T cell receptor beta chain sequence. Authors' methods: Amplifying reference gene primers gave estimates of nucleated cell counts. Assay: immunoSEQ multiplex PCR; the TCRdb copy retains only in-frame clones and omits some. That table furnishes V, J and clone size, whereas the DNA furnished D and trimming. In the table there are over 150,000 clones, approximately 89% of which are singletons. The record originates from a study of blood T cell repertoires in COVID-19. Study at large: There were acute and convalescent COVID-19 samples, and they came from the United States, Italy and Spain.

V was clipped by 1 base and J by 0 bases, with 7 bases between them. The length of the CDR3 is 15 residues. Looked up from germline, CDR1 is LGHDT and CDR2 is YNNKEL (reference sequence). The age range of participants was about 18 to 95 years, with residence in fewer than 25 US areas. Clinical history reported by participants formed the basis on which cohorts were assigned. This rearrangement joins TRBV3-1 (or the pseudogene TRBV3-2) to TRBJ2-1; no definite D call. The TCR was taken from a man aged 40-49 years who had recovered from COVID-19. Sequenced sample: PBMCs or T cells enriched from blood (not recorded which). In DNA form, the CDR3 reads TGTGCCAGCAGCCAAGGCCCCGGCTCCTACAATGAGCAGTTCTTC. Protein sequence: CASSQGPGSYNEQFF.